These 12 T cell receptor beta chains originate from one sample sequenced in a study of blood T cell repertoires in COVID-19. Using immunoSEQ multiplex PCR, the repertoire was profiled, and TCRdb retains in-frame clones only, with some absent. Among around 390,000 clones listed, 80% to 90% were seen once. The sample was PBMCs or T cells enriched from blood (not recorded which). These receptors all come from a woman aged 45-65 years who had recovered from COVID-19.

Only a few counts were recorded for this clone. The gene calls are TRBV28 and TRBJ2-5; 9 bases are shared with TRBD1. The CDR3 totals 16 residues. CDR1 and CDR2 (germline): MDHEN, SYDVKM. Trimming cost V 6 bases and J 3 bases; bases outside gene matches: 11. CDR3 region: CASSHDGTGKEETQYF. DNA for the CDR3: TGTGCCAGCAGCCACGACGGGACAGGGAAGGAAGAGACCCAGTACTTC.

V is TRBV3-1 (or the pseudogene TRBV3-2) and J is TRBJ1-1; 8 positions agree with TRBD1. Per the germline V gene, CDR1 is LGHDT and CDR2 is YNNKEL (reference sequence). CDR3 length: 16 amino acids. Losses at the gene ends were 1 base for V and 6 bases for J; bases not matched to a gene: 10. The CDR3: CASSQGWQGAYAEAFF. DNA for the CDR3: TGTGCCAGCAGCCAAGGATGGCAGGGGGCATACGCTGAAGCTTTCTTT.

The gene calls are TRBV5-6 and TRBJ1-5; no definite D call. CDR1 and CDR2 from the germline V gene are SGHDT and YYEEEE. The CDR3 extends over 14 amino acids. V lost 3 bases and J 1 base, leaving 8 bases between the germline ends. The CDR3 DNA reads as TGTGCCAGCAGCTACGCCAGGAGCAATCAGCCCCAGCATTTT. Encoded protein: CASSYARSNQPQHF.

V is TRBV15 and J is TRBJ2-1; 8 bases map to TRBD1. Trimming at V came to 5 bases and at J to 4 bases, leaving 10 bases not matched to a gene. This CDR3 has 16 residues. From germline, CDR1 is LNHNV and CDR2 YYDKDF (reference sequence). The CDR3 nucleotides read TGTGCCACCAGCGGGGGACAGGAGGGTCCTTACAATGAGCAGTTCTTC. Its translation: CATSGGQEGPYNEQFF.

V usage is TRBV7-2 and J usage is TRBJ2-3, with 10 bases fitting TRBD2. V dropped 6 bases and J dropped 0; count of bases not matched to a gene: 9. The length of the CDR3 is 17 residues. Germline CDR1 SGHTA, CDR2 FQGNSA. CDR3 coding DNA: TGTGCCAGCAGGTCACTAGCGGGGCAAACTAGCACAGATACGCAGTATTTT. Encoded protein: CASRSLAGQTSTDTQYF.

V usage is TRBV4-3 and J usage is TRBJ1-5; D remains unclear. CDR1 and CDR2 (germline): LGHNA, YSLEER. This CDR3 contains 14 residues. The V end was cut by 0 bases, the J end by 4 bases, with 7 bases between. The CDR3 protein is CASSQDSRNQPQHF. CDR3 coding DNA: TGCGCCAGCAGCCAAGACAGCAGGAATCAGCCCCAGCATTTT.

The chain has TRBV3-1 (or the pseudogene TRBV3-2) and TRBJ1-6, with D tentatively TRBD1 (6 bases). This CDR3 region has 16 residues. The V end was cut by 1 base, the J end by 0 bases, with 7 bases between. Germline V lookup: CDR1 LGHDT, CDR2 YNNKEL (reference sequence). The CDR3 nucleotides are TGTGCCAGCAGCCAAGCACAGGGCTCCTATAATTCACCCCTCCACTTT. Translated, it gives CASSQAQGSYNSPLHF.

The genes are TRBV4-1 and TRBJ2-1; 9 bases agree with TRBD1. The ends lost 2 bases at V and 8 bases at J; junction bases unmatched: 10. Germline lookup yields CDR1 MGHRA and CDR2 YSYEKL. The CDR3 length is 16 residues. The CDR3 DNA follows: TGCGCCAGCAGCCAATATCCGGGACAGGGACTGGATGAGCAGTTCTTC. Translation: CASSQYPGQGLDEQFF.

The chain carries TRBV6-1 and TRBJ2-4; TRBD2 matches 10 bases. Looked up from germline, CDR1 is MNHNS and CDR2 is SASEGT. The CDR3 length is 17 residues. The V gene end was trimmed by 2 bases and the J gene end by 4 bases; junction bases not matched to a gene: 8. CDR3 region: CASSERASGGSKNIQYF. Written as DNA, the CDR3 is TGTGCCAGCAGTGAACGAGCTAGCGGGGGATCGAAAAACATTCAGTACTTC.

This clone has a handful of counts. The chain combines TRBV9 with TRBJ1-2, with D maybe TRBD1 (6 bases). Deletions cut 4 bases from V and 8 bases from J, with 9 bases between. The CDR3 is made up of 11 amino acids. Germline CDR1 reads SGDLS; CDR2 reads YYNGEE. The CDR3 region is CASSPGVGYTF. CDR3 in DNA: TGTGCCAGCAGCCCAGGGGTCGGCTACACCTTC.

The chain uses TRBV3-1 (or the pseudogene TRBV3-2) and TRBJ1-1, with TRBD1 matching 7 bases. The germline CDR1 and CDR2 sequences are LGHDT and YNNKEL (reference sequence). V lost 10 bases to trimming and J lost 6 bases; unmatched junction nucleotides: 11. The CDR3 is 13 amino acids. The CDR3 coding sequence is TGTGCCATCAAGGGGGCTTTTTTGGCTGAAGCTTTCTTT. This translates into CAIKGAFLAEAFF.

J is TRBJ2-2 and V is TRBV18; 7 positions agree with TRBD1. Germline V lookup: CDR1 KGHSH, CDR2 LQKENI. The CDR3 consists of 14 residues. The V segment lost 6 bases and the J segment 3 bases; nucleotides outside the gene matches: 4. CDR3 residues: CASSRGTDTGELFF. The CDR3 nucleotides read TGTGCCAGCTCCCGAGGGACAGACACCGGGGAGCTGTTTTTT.